Listed here are 30 T cell receptor beta chains from one sample, sequenced in a study of blood T cell repertoires in COVID-19. The protocol was immunoSEQ multiplex PCR, while the TCRdb copy is restricted to in-frame clones and leaves out a portion. The sample has 200,000 or so clones, 75% to 90% seen once. The source material was peripheral blood. The receptors were gathered from a man in his 70s with active or convalescent COVID-19.

The chain's CDR3 is CASSPGRLRTEAFF. CDR3 sequence (DNA): TGTGCCAGCAGCCCAGGGAGGTTGAGGACTGAAGCTTTCTTT. V usage is TRBV25-1 and J usage is TRBJ1-1; perhaps TRBD1 as D (5 bases). CDR1 is MGHDK, CDR2 SYGVNS, per germline. Trimming stripped 6 bases from V and 5 bases from J, with 16 bases between. The CDR3 contains 14 residues.

The rearrangement uses TRBV5-1 and TRBJ1-2; 9 positions agree with TRBD1. The J segment lost 8 bases and the V segment lost 3 bases, leaving 8 bases of the junction unmatched. CDR3 size: 14 residues. The germline gives CDR1 SGHRS, CDR2 YFSETQ. The CDR3 loop is CASSSTPGQGGYTF. CDR3 bases: TGCGCCAGCAGCTCAACTCCGGGACAGGGCGGCTACACCTTC. The full variable domain, its missing parts supplied by reference TRBV5-1 and TRBJ1-2, is KAGVTQTPRYLIKTRGQQVTLSCSPISGHRSVSWYQQTPGQGLQFLFEYFSETQRNKGNFPGRFSGRQFSNSRSEMNVSTLELGDSALYLCASSSTPGQGGYTFGSGTRLTVV.

The V gene is TRBV10-2, the J gene TRBJ1-2; 7 bases match TRBD1. The germline V gene encodes CDR1 WSHSY and CDR2 SAAADI. The CDR3 consists of 13 residues. Trimming removed 6 bases from V and 4 bases from J; junction bases left unmatched: 5. The CDR3 DNA follows: TGCGCCAGCAGCTTGGACAGGAGCTATGGCTACACCTTC. Translating gives CASSLDRSYGYTF.

V gene TRBV19 combines with J gene TRBJ1-5; TRBD1 agrees at 7 bases. There are 15 residues in the CDR3. V shed 7 bases and J 4 bases; nucleotides not matched to a gene: 10. CDR1 is LNHDA, CDR2 SQIVND, per germline (reference sequence). CDR3 coding DNA: TGTGCCAGTACCATAACGGGACAGATAAATCAGCCCCAGCATTTT. It codes for CASTITGQINQPQHF.

V is TRBV6-1 and J is TRBJ2-7, with D perhaps TRBD1 (5 bases). V lost 9 bases, J lost 2 bases, and 14 bases lay in between. Germline CDR1 is MNHNS and CDR2 is SASEGT. The CDR3 length is 13 residues. The CDR3 DNA sequence: TGTGCCAGTTCGGAGTCAGGGCCCTACGAGCAGTACTTC. It translates to CASSESGPYEQYF.

The gene calls are TRBV11-2 and TRBJ1-1, with a tentative D call TRBD1 (6 bases). The germline V and J ends were trimmed by 5 bases and 3 bases, with 10 bases remaining between them. The CDR3 runs 13 residues. Germline V gene data show CDR1 as SGHAT and CDR2 as FQNNGV. The CDR3 loop reads CASSTRTDTEAFF. For the CDR3, the DNA is TGTGCCAGCAGCACTCGGACAGACACTGAAGCTTTCTTT.

The rearrangement uses TRBV19 and TRBJ2-1; D is unresolved. Trimming cost V 0 bases and J 5 bases, with 5 bases left between them. The length of the CDR3 is 13 residues. Per germline, CDR1 LNHDA and CDR2 SQIVND (reference sequence). Here the CDR3 reads CASSIERDNEQFF. The CDR3 DNA follows: TGTGCCAGTAGTATAGAACGCGACAATGAGCAGTTCTTC.

This chain uses TRBV29-1 with TRBJ1-1, with TRBD1 identical over 7 bases. From germline, CDR1 is SQVTM and CDR2 ANQGSEA. Losses at the gene ends were 3 bases for V and 10 bases for J; bases not matched to a gene: 5. The CDR3 is 11 residues long. The CDR3 is CSVDGTVGAFF. DNA for the CDR3: TGCAGCGTTGATGGGACAGTAGGAGCTTTCTTT.

This chain uses TRBV5-1 with TRBJ2-2, with 8 bases fitting TRBD2. From germline, CDR1 is SGHRS and CDR2 YFSETQ. The CDR3 is made up of 15 amino acids. J was trimmed by 2 bases and V by 1 base; bases with no gene match: 1. This CDR3 reads CASSLRGGNTGELFF. CDR3 DNA: TGCGCCAGCAGCTTGCGGGGGGGAAACACCGGGGAGCTGTTTTTT.

This chain joins TRBV19 and TRBJ2-7; 14 positions agree with TRBD2. Germline trimming cut 6 bases from V and 5 bases from J; bases unmatched to any gene: 3. The CDR3 contains 14 residues. CDR1 and CDR2 from the germline V gene are LNHDA and SQIVND (reference sequence). The DNA of the CDR3 is TGTGCCAGTAGCGGACTAGCGGGAGGCCACGAGCAGTACTTC. Translating it yields CASSGLAGGHEQYF.

The chain is built from TRBV18 and TRBJ2-7; 10 bases agree with TRBD2. Trimming took 4 bases from V and 2 from J; bases not matched to a gene: 5. CDR1 and CDR2 from the germline V gene are KGHSH and LQKENI. This CDR3 is 15 amino acids long. The CDR3: CASSRDGLAAYEQYF. DNA of the CDR3: TGTGCCAGCTCACGAGACGGACTAGCGGCCTACGAGCAGTACTTC. Filled out from reference TRBV18 and TRBJ2-7, the complete variable domain reads NAGVMQNPRHLVRRRGQEARLRCSPMKGHSHVYWYRQLPEEGLKFMVYLQKENIIDESGMPKERFSAEFPKEGPSILRIQQVVRGDSAAYFCASSRDGLAAYEQYFGPGTRLTVT.

This clone was recorded once. V is TRBV18 and J is TRBJ2-7; 8 bases are shared with TRBD2. Germline values: CDR1 KGHSH, CDR2 LQKENI. V shed 3 bases and J 6 bases; nucleotides not matched to a gene: 4. The CDR3 is 13 residues long. The CDR3 DNA reads TGTGCCAGCTCACCGGGAGCGGGGGTCGAGCAGTACTTC. It yields the protein CASSPGAGVEQYF.

This rearrangement joins TRBV3-1 (or the pseudogene TRBV3-2) to TRBJ1-5; 7 bases fit TRBD1. CDR1 is LGHDT, CDR2 YNNKEL, per germline (reference sequence). V lost 2 bases to trimming and J lost 7 bases; unmatched junction nucleotides: 5. The CDR3 has 14 amino acids. The CDR3 loop is CASSQYRGGQPQHF. DNA for the CDR3: TGTGCCAGCAGCCAATACAGGGGTGGCCAGCCCCAGCATTTT.

A single count supports this clone. The gene calls are TRBV7-9 and TRBJ1-1; a possible D gene is TRBD1 (5 bases). Trimming left V 5 bases short and J 1 base short, with 14 bases between. Germline V gene lookup returns CDR1 SEHNR and CDR2 FQNEAQ (reference sequence). The CDR3 is made up of 15 amino acids. As DNA, the CDR3 is TGTGCCAGCAGCCCTAGACAGCTAACGAACACTGAAGCTTTCTTT. Amino acid sequence: CASSPRQLTNTEAFF.

The genes are TRBV7-9 and TRBJ1-1; 7 nucleotides align to TRBD1. This CDR3 contains 15 residues. Losses at the gene ends were 0 bases for V and 1 base for J; bases not matched to a gene: 2. Germline CDR1 reads SEHNR; CDR2 reads FQNEAQ (reference sequence). The CDR3 DNA follows: TGTGCCAGCAGCTTAGCCCCAGGGGGGAACACTGAAGCTTTCTTT. The encoded protein is CASSLAPGGNTEAFF.

This rearrangement joins TRBV9 to TRBJ2-7, with 10 positions matching TRBD1. Germline CDR1 is SGDLS and CDR2 is YYNGEE. The CDR3 extends over 13 amino acids. V trimming: 8 bases; J trimming: 4 bases; junction bases outside the gene matches: 6. The CDR3 nucleotides read TGTGCCAGTGACCGGGACAGGGGTTACGAGCAGTACTTC. As protein: CASDRDRGYEQYF. Combining the CDR3 with reference TRBV9 and TRBJ2-7 gives the whole variable domain DSGVTQTPKHLITATGQRVTLRCSPRSGDLSVYWYQQSLDQGLQFLIQYYNGEERAKGNILERFSAQQFPDLHSELNLSSLELGDSALYFCASDRDRGYEQYFGPGTRLTVT.

The DNA of the CDR3 is TGTGCCAGCAGCGGCTGGAATGAGCAGTTCTTC. Encoded protein: CASSGWNEQFF. V usage is TRBV3-1 (or the pseudogene TRBV3-2) and J usage is TRBJ2-1, with D hard to call. V shed 5 bases and J shed 7 bases, with 6 bases lying between them. Germline CDR1 LGHDT, CDR2 YNNKEL (reference sequence). The CDR3 runs 11 residues.

The chain uses TRBV19 and TRBJ2-3; D remains unclear. Germline CDR1 reads LNHDA; CDR2 reads SQIVND (reference sequence). The ends were cut back, 3 bases at V and 2 bases at J, with 6 bases in the middle. CDR3 length equals 13 residues. The CDR3, as DNA: TGTGCCAGTAGTATCACTGACACAGATACGCAGTATTTT. Translation gives CASSITDTDTQYF.

The chain is built from TRBV11-2 and TRBJ2-2; 9 bases map to TRBD2. From germline, CDR1 is SGHAT and CDR2 FQNNGV. V shed 6 bases, J shed 4 bases, and the junction held 3 bases outside the gene matches. This CDR3 is 14 amino acids long. CDR3 DNA: TGTGCCAGCAGTCAAGCGGGGGGCACCGGGGAGCTGTTTTTT. Translating it yields CASSQAGGTGELFF.

The chain carries TRBV10-3 and TRBJ1-4, with TRBD1 as a possible D gene (6 bases). The length of the CDR3 is 13 residues. With 10 bases removed from V and 7 bases from J, the gap between germline ends came to 16 bases. The germline gives CDR1 ENHRY, CDR2 SYGVKD. CDR3 nucleotides: TGTGCCACCAAAGGGACACCTGCTGAAAAACTGTTTTTT. As protein: CATKGTPAEKLFF.

The chain employs TRBV6-5 and TRBJ2-7; D call uncertain. Trimming took off 5 bases at V and 6 bases at J, with 8 bases between the two ends. The V gene's germline CDR1 is MNHEY and CDR2 SVGAGI. The CDR3 covers 11 residues. The CDR3 region has the DNA TGTGCCAGCAGTCCCAAGCCCGAGCAGTACTTC. This sequence encodes CASSPKPEQYF.

In its sample, this clone was seen many times. The chain is built from TRBV15 and TRBJ1-6; 7 nucleotides match TRBD1. The CDR3 spans 15 residues. V gave up 1 base and J gave up 8 bases; unmatched junction bases: 5. CDR1 is LNHNV, CDR2 YYDKDF, per germline (reference sequence). The CDR3 DNA follows: TGTGCCACCAGCAGAGCCGACAGGGTATATTCACCCCTCCACTTT. Its protein is CATSRADRVYSPLHF.

The chain uses TRBV27 and TRBJ1-2, with 7 nucleotides matching TRBD1. V lost 3 bases, J lost 3 bases, and 13 bases stayed unmatched. Germline V gene data show CDR1 as MNHEY and CDR2 as SMNVEV (reference sequence). This CDR3 spans 17 amino acids. The CDR3 spells CASSFQAGGDIDYGYTF. CDR3 DNA sequence: TGTGCCAGCAGTTTTCAGGCAGGGGGAGATATCGACTATGGCTACACCTTC.

V usage is TRBV7-9 and J usage is TRBJ1-1; TRBD1 matches at 7 bases. With 4 bases clipped from V and 0 bases from J, the junction kept 5 bases outside the gene matches. CDR1 is SEHNR and CDR2 is FQNEAQ in the germline V gene (reference sequence). The CDR3 contains 15 residues. In DNA form, the CDR3 reads TGTGCCAGCAGCTATTCGGGACAGATGAACACTGAAGCTTTCTTT. Translated: CASSYSGQMNTEAFF.

The V and J genes are TRBV10-3 and TRBJ1-2; no firm D call. Trimming pared 6 bases from V and 6 bases from J, leaving 8 bases between. There are 11 residues in the CDR3. Germline CDR1 is ENHRY and CDR2 is SYGVKD. In DNA, the CDR3 is TGTGCCATCAGACAATCCAATGGCTACACCTTC. Its protein is CAIRQSNGYTF.

The chain has TRBV5-6 and TRBJ2-5, with 7 bases lining up with TRBD1. CDR1 is SGHDT and CDR2 is YYEEEE in the germline V gene. The CDR3 has 15 amino acids. V gave up 4 bases and J gave up 3 bases; unmatched junction bases: 9. The CDR3 region is CASSRIGDREETQYF. CDR3 nucleotide sequence: TGTGCCAGCAGCCGTATCGGCGACAGGGAAGAGACCCAGTACTTC.

The chain uses TRBV28 and TRBJ1-6, with 7 positions matching TRBD1. CDR1 is MDHEN, CDR2 SYDVKM, per germline. V lost 4 bases to trimming and J lost 4 bases; unmatched junction nucleotides: 10. The CDR3 has 17 amino acids. In DNA form, the CDR3 reads TGTGCCAGCAGTTCTAGCCACCTGACAGGGTATAATTCACCCCTCCACTTT. Protein: CASSSSHLTGYNSPLHF.

The chain couples TRBV29-1 to TRBJ2-1; possible D gene TRBD2, 5 bases. V lost 6 bases and J 9 bases, leaving 12 bases between the germline ends. This CDR3 is built from 11 residues. Per the germline V gene, CDR1 is SQVTM and CDR2 is ANQGSEA. The CDR3 here is CSVGSGLEQFF. The CDR3 coding sequence is TGCAGCGTGGGGAGTGGGCTTGAGCAGTTCTTC.

The chain couples TRBV11-3 to TRBJ1-1; D is unclear. Trimming pared 2 bases from V and 0 bases from J, leaving 7 bases between. Per the germline V gene, CDR1 is SGHNT and CDR2 is YENEEA. This CDR3 region has 14 residues. The CDR3 bases are TGTGCCAGCAGCTTAAACAGCTTGAACACTGAAGCTTTCTTT. Translating it yields CASSLNSLNTEAFF.

The V gene is TRBV7-9, the J gene TRBJ2-5; TRBD2 matches at 9 bases. CDR1 is SEHNR, CDR2 FQNEAQ, per germline (reference sequence). This CDR3 spans 16 amino acids. V dropped 1 base and J dropped 5; count of bases not matched to a gene: 8. The CDR3 sequence is CASSLDLAGGRETQYF. In nucleotides, the CDR3 is TGTGCCAGCAGCTTAGATTTGGCGGGGGGGCGCGAGACCCAGTACTTC.